This entry concerns a single T cell receptor (beta chain). Antigen unknown. Profiling relied on immunoSEQ multiplex PCR, and the TCRdb table lists in-frame clones only, not all of them. The data contain more than 25,000 clones, roughly 70% of them singletons. This sample stems from a study of PD-1 blockade in classical Hodgkin lymphoma. Overall study findings and caveats: Patients with an early start, nivolumab under 1 year after ASCT, were excluded. Relative to healthy donors, newly diagnosed patients reportedly had lower baseline TCR diversity, which was reported as lower still in relapsed/refractory patients.

Germline V gives CDR1 LGHNA, CDR2 YNFKEQ. Trimming took off 4 bases at V and 0 bases at J, with 15 bases between the two ends. CDR3 length equals 17 residues. No patient escaped relapse after autologous stem cell transplantation, and brentuximab vedotin exposure varied. J is TRBJ2-2 and V is TRBV4-2; D call uncertain. The source material was peripheral blood mononuclear cells (PBMCs), sampled before the second cycle of nivolumab. The origin of this receptor is a human donor with classical Hodgkin lymphoma. The CDR3 protein is CASSPWSSGANTGELFF. The CDR3 DNA sequence: TGTGCCAGCAGCCCCTGGAGCTCTGGAGCGAACACCGGGGAGCTGTTTTTT.